Each of the 21 T cell receptor beta chains below was sequenced from the same sample in a study of OX40 agonist ivuxolimab in advanced cancers. The method was immunoSEQ multiplex PCR; TCRdb's version includes in-frame clones alone and lacks a portion of them. The profile covers 68,000 or so clones, with about 83% appearing a single time and approximately 1.5% taken by the ten largest. This material consisted of CD4+ or CD8+ T cells sorted from blood, taken in a trial of the OX40 agonist ivuxolimab. Every receptor here comes from an adult with an advanced solid tumor such as melanoma, head and neck, liver or kidney cancer.

The genes are TRBV6-1 and TRBJ2-7, with 10 bases matching TRBD1. V shed 7 bases, J shed 3 bases, and the junction held 6 bases outside the gene matches. CDR3 length: 14 residues. Per the germline V gene, CDR1 is MNHNS and CDR2 is SASEGT. The CDR3 sequence: CASTQTGGGYEQYF. The CDR3 bases are TGTGCCAGCACCCAGACAGGGGGCGGCTACGAGCAGTACTTC.

The chain uses TRBV7-9 and TRBJ2-5; tentatively, D is TRBD2 (6 bases). V was cut by 1 base and J by 4 bases, with 13 bases left in between. There are 15 residues in the CDR3. In germline, CDR1 is SEHNR, CDR2 FQNEAQ (reference sequence). The CDR3 protein is CASSLEPGGRETQYF. As DNA, the CDR3 is TGTGCCAGCAGCTTAGAGCCAGGAGGGAGAGAGACCCAGTACTTC.

This clone was seen many times. The chain uses TRBV9 and TRBJ1-5; D is unresolved. The ends were cut back, 2 bases at V and 1 base at J, with 7 bases in the middle. Germline loops: CDR1 SGDLS, CDR2 YYNGEE. This CDR3 is 14 amino acids long. The CDR3 coding sequence is TGTGCCAGCAGCGTCCTAGACAGCAATCAGCCCCAGCATTTT. Its translation: CASSVLDSNQPQHF.

This clone was recorded only once. V is TRBV6-5 and J is TRBJ1-5; 8 nucleotides match TRBD1. CDR3 size: 15 residues. The V and J ends lost 6 bases and 1 base, in that order; junction bases with no gene match: 5. Germline CDR1 reads MNHEY; CDR2 reads SVGAGI. The CDR3 region is CASRRTGKSNQPQHF. The CDR3, as DNA: TGTGCCAGCAGGCGGACAGGGAAGAGCAATCAGCCCCAGCATTTT.

The V call is TRBV7-8, the J call TRBJ2-2; a possible D gene is TRBD2 (5 bases). Deletions cut 7 bases from V and 7 bases from J, with 22 bases between. The CDR3 spans 16 residues. Germline CDR1 is SGHVS and CDR2 is FQNEAQ. The CDR3, as DNA: TGTGCCAGCACCTTGATGCCGGGAATTATTGTCGGGGAGCTGTTTTTT. It specifies CASTLMPGIIVGELFF. Variable domain in full (rest from reference TRBV7-8 and TRBJ2-2): GAGVSQSPRYKVAKRGQDVALRCDPISGHVSLFWYQQALGQGPEFLTYFQNEAQLDKSGLPSDRFFAERPEGSVSTLKIQRTQQEDSAVYLCASTLMPGIIVGELFFGEGSRLTVL.

The J gene is TRBJ2-1, the V gene TRBV19; 7 nucleotides match TRBD1. V shed 6 bases and J 7 bases; nucleotides not matched to a gene: 9. CDR1 and CDR2 (germline): LNHDA, SQIVND (reference sequence). CDR3 length: 14 amino acids. The CDR3 loop reads CASSSDRVLNEQFF. For the CDR3, the DNA is TGTGCCAGTAGCAGTGACAGGGTACTAAATGAGCAGTTCTTC.

As to this clone: A read error may account for a junction end that differs from germline. The chain has TRBV15 and TRBJ1-4; the D is unclear. This CDR3 has 14 residues. In germline, CDR1 is LNHNV, CDR2 YYDKDF (reference sequence). The CDR3 DNA reads as TGTGCCACCAACAGAAGGGTGACTAATGAAAAACTGTTTTTT. It translates to CATNRRVTNEKLFF.

The V and J genes are TRBV5-1 and TRBJ2-1; 10 positions agree with TRBD1. CDR1 is SGHRS, CDR2 YFSETQ, per germline. The CDR3 has 14 amino acids. V trimming: 4 bases; J trimming: 6 bases; junction bases outside the gene matches: 4. For the CDR3, the DNA is TGCGCCAGCAGCGTCGACAGGGGGCCCAATGAGCAGTTCTTC. Encoded protein: CASSVDRGPNEQFF.

The chain joins TRBV7-2 to TRBJ2-2; 7 bases agree with TRBD2. The junction had 5 bases not matched to a gene; V was cut back by 5 bases and J by 2 bases. CDR3 length: 15 amino acids. The germline V gene has CDR1 SGHTA and CDR2 FQGNSA. The CDR3 DNA reads as TGTGCCAGCAGCGACACTAGCGTTAACACCGGGGAGCTGTTTTTT. Its protein is CASSDTSVNTGELFF.

This sequence joins TRBV29-1 and TRBJ1-4; TRBD1 matches at 7 bases. Germline V gene sequence: CDR1 SQVTM, CDR2 ANQGSEA. This CDR3 has 14 amino acids. J was trimmed by 7 bases and V by 0 bases; bases with no gene match: 5. The CDR3 DNA reads TGCAGCGTTGAAGAGGGGACAGTGGGTGAAAAACTGTTTTTT. This codes for CSVEEGTVGEKLFF.

V gene TRBV7-6 combines with J gene TRBJ2-7, with TRBD1 matching 7 bases. Germline V gene lookup returns CDR1 SGHVS and CDR2 FNYEAQ. The CDR3 sequence is 14 residues long. After removal of 5 bases from V and 3 bases from J, the junction contained 7 bases not matched to a gene. The CDR3 nucleotides read TGTGCCAGCAGCGCCCAAGGGACAGACTACGAGCAGTACTTC. It yields the protein CASSAQGTDYEQYF. The whole variable domain, remainder taken from reference TRBV7-6 and TRBJ2-7, is GAGVSQSPRYKVTKRGQDVALRCDPISGHVSLYWYRQALGQGPEFLTYFNYEAQQDKSGLPNDRFSAERPEGSISTLTIQRTEQRDSAMYRCASSAQGTDYEQYFGPGTRLTVT.

For this clone: Other DNA sequences from this sample encode an identical CDR3 as well. The J gene is TRBJ1-1, the V gene TRBV28, with 7 nucleotides matching TRBD1. The germline V gene has CDR1 MDHEN and CDR2 SYDVKM. The CDR3 is 11 residues long. The V and J ends lost 9 bases and 6 bases, in that order; junction bases with no gene match: 4. The CDR3 sequence is CASRGRPEAFF. For the CDR3, the DNA is TGTGCCAGTAGGGGGCGGCCTGAAGCTTTCTTT.

The rearrangement links TRBV5-4 to TRBJ2-4, with a weak D call TRBD1 (6 bases). CDR3 size: 15 residues. Germline V gives CDR1 SGHNT, CDR2 YYREEE (reference sequence). Between the trimmed V and J ends, which lost 3 bases and 0 bases, there was a span of 10 bases. The CDR3 DNA follows: TGTGCCAGCAGCTCCCAGGACAGAGCCAAAAACATTCAGTACTTC. Translation: CASSSQDRAKNIQYF.

The chain couples TRBV10-1 to TRBJ2-1, with 11 bases matching TRBD2. With V trimmed by 5 bases and J by 4 bases, 7 bases remained unmatched. Germline V lookup: CDR1 WNHNN, CDR2 SYGVQD (reference sequence). There are 16 residues in the CDR3. The CDR3 DNA reads as TGCGCCAGCAGTACCCCAACTAGCGGGGGATACAATGAGCAGTTCTTC. Protein: CASSTPTSGGYNEQFF.

V gene TRBV19 combines with J gene TRBJ2-3, with 9 bases fitting TRBD1. This CDR3 is 17 amino acids long. V lost 5 bases, J lost 4 bases, and 13 bases stayed unmatched. The V gene's germline CDR1 is LNHDA and CDR2 SQIVND (reference sequence). The CDR3 is CASSPPGQGYWADTQYF. The CDR3 DNA reads TGTGCCAGTAGTCCGCCGGGACAGGGTTATTGGGCAGATACGCAGTATTTT.

The V call is TRBV18, the J call TRBJ1-5; D is uncertain. Trimming removed 4 bases from V and 2 bases from J, with 9 bases in between. The CDR3 totals 14 residues. The germline CDR1 and CDR2 sequences are KGHSH and LQKENI. This CDR3 is CASSRGSGNQPQHF. The CDR3 DNA sequence: TGTGCCAGCTCACGCGGTTCGGGCAATCAGCCCCAGCATTTT.

The rearrangement links TRBV18 to TRBJ2-2, with 8 bases that match TRBD1. Unmatched junction bases numbered 8, after V lost 1 base and J lost 4 bases. This CDR3 is 17 amino acids long. CDR1 and CDR2 from the germline V gene are KGHSH and LQKENI. CDR3 protein: CASSPLPGGFGTGELFF. In DNA form, the CDR3 reads TGTGCCAGCTCACCACTTCCAGGGGGCTTCGGCACCGGGGAGCTGTTTTTT.

The chain is built from TRBV5-4 and TRBJ2-5, with D perhaps TRBD2 (5 bases). The CDR3 length is 14 residues. Trimming took off 1 base at V and 5 bases at J, with 12 bases between the two ends. Germline lookup yields CDR1 SGHNT and CDR2 YYREEE (reference sequence). The CDR3 is CASSLYGVRETQYF. The CDR3 DNA is TGTGCCAGCAGCTTGTACGGGGTTCGGGAGACCCAGTACTTC.

The chain is built from TRBV5-1 and TRBJ1-6, with TRBD1 matching 7 bases. This CDR3 spans 16 amino acids. V trimming: 0 bases; J trimming: 8 bases; junction bases outside the gene matches: 8. Germline V gene lookup returns CDR1 SGHRS and CDR2 YFSETQ. CDR3 in amino acids: CASSLVGGYPDSPLHF. The CDR3, as DNA: TGCGCCAGCAGCTTGGTAGGGGGCTACCCCGATTCACCCCTCCACTTT. Full variable domain (remainder filled in from reference TRBV5-1 and TRBJ1-6): KAGVTQTPRYLIKTRGQQVTLSCSPISGHRSVSWYQQTPGQGLQFLFEYFSETQRNKGNFPGRFSGRQFSNSRSEMNVSTLELGDSALYLCASSLVGGYPDSPLHFGNGTRLTVT.

The chain carries TRBV5-1 and TRBJ2-5; TRBD1 matches 9 bases. Trimming at V came to 6 bases and at J to 1 base, leaving 7 bases not matched to a gene. The CDR3 spans 15 residues. Germline V gene lookup returns CDR1 SGHRS and CDR2 YFSETQ. In nucleotides, the CDR3 is TGCGCCAGCACCGATAACAGGGGGCTCCAAGAGACCCAGTACTTC. As protein: CASTDNRGLQETQYF.

The chain combines TRBV14 with TRBJ2-7; 7 bases match TRBD2. The V segment lost 1 base and the J segment 3 bases; nucleotides outside the gene matches: 6. The CDR3 is 15 residues long. Germline-derived CDR1 and CDR2 are SGHDN and FVKESK. CDR3 sequence reads: CASSQGEGLYYEQYF. CDR3 coding DNA: TGTGCCAGCAGCCAAGGGGAGGGGCTCTACTACGAGCAGTACTTC.